This T cell receptor (beta chain) stems from a study of T cells in women clearing cervical HPV infection. In terms of frequency, this clone is medium-sized. The target antigen is unknown. The CDR3 goes on 3 residues after the read ends, and that part is filled in from the germline J gene. General study findings and limits: CIN3+ cases had significantly higher TCR richness than controls; evenness did not differ. Cases carried less TRBV6-7 than controls: 0.11% versus 0.16%.

Average input was around 1,200 ng genomic DNA for immunoSEQ TCR beta CDR3 amplification. TCRdb's copy holds only in-frame clones and misses some; the assay was immunoSEQ multiplex PCR. This repertoire includes about 32,000 clones. Germline loops: CDR1 SGHTA, CDR2 FQGNSA. V was trimmed by 2 bases and J by 0 bases, leaving 7 bases between them. The CDR3 extends over 15 amino acids. The chain is built from TRBV7-2 and TRBJ1-4; D perhaps matches TRBD1 (5 bases). Sequencing used blood buffy coat. This TCR came from a woman between 18 and 75 years old with a cervical HPV16 infection that either progressed to CIN3+ or cleared (not recorded which). CDR3 protein: CASSLWGATNEKLFF. The CDR3 DNA, read in part, is TGTGCCAGCAGCTTATGGGGGGCAACTAATGAAAAA.